The T cell receptor beta chain under discussion was sequenced for a study of post-analysis software for immune sequencing data. Study as a whole: In terms of disease course, relapsing-remitting, secondary progressive and progressive-relapsing multiple sclerosis were included.

General observations from the study: There were roughly 5 TRBV segments more frequent in patients than controls, and TRBV5-6, TRBV5-1 and TRBV20-1 were among them. In multiple sclerosis, normalized Chao1 diversity was significantly below that of controls. Samples made in the same batch grouped tightly together by F measure.

Turning to this clonotype: Its specificity is not known.

Tagging with unique molecular identifiers was a feature of the TCR beta cDNA libraries. TCRdb re-called the PCR reads with MiXCR, one entry per CDR3 protein. The sample gives 820,000 or so distinct CDR3 sequences, under 70% of which show up once; approximately 4.4% is in the top ten. With V trimmed by 0 bases and J by 2 bases, 3 bases remained unmatched. Germline V gene data show CDR1 as LNHNV and CDR2 as YYDKDF (reference sequence). This CDR3 is 15 amino acids long. This chain uses TRBV15 with TRBJ1-2; 7 bases align to TRBD1. The sequence came from a girl between 5 and 17 years old with multiple sclerosis. Sequenced input: blood. This chain's CDR3 is CATSREPGGNYGYTF. The CDR3 DNA sequence: TGTGCCACCAGCAGAGAGCCAGGGGGAAACTATGGCTACACCTTC.